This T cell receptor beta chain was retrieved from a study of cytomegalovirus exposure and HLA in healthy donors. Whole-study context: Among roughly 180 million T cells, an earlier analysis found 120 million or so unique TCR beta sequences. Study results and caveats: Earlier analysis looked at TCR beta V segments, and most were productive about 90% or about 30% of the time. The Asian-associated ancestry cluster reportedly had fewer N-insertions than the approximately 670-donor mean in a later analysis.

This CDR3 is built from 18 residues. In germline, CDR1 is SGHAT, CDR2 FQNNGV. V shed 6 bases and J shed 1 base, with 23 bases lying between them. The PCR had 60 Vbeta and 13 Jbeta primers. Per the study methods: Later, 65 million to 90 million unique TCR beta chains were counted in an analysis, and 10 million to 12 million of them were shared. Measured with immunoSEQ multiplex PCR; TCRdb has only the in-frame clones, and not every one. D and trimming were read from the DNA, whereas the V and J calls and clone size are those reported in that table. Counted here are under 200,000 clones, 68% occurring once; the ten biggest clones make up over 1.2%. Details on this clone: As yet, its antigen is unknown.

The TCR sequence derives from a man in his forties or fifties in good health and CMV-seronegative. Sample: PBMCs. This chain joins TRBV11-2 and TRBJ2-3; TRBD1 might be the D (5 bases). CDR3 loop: CASSPGGRVGLGTDTQYF. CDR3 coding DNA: TGTGCCAGCAGTCCAGGTGGCAGGGTGGGTTTGGGCACAGATACGCAGTATTTT.